This TCR beta chain was sequenced in a study of blood T cell repertoires in COVID-19. On the study more broadly: Sources were T cells, B-cell-depleted T cells, or PBMCs; the material itself was cDNA or gDNA.

V lost 0 bases to trimming and J lost 4 bases; unmatched junction nucleotides: 6. The CDR3 sequence is 15 residues long. Per the germline V gene, CDR1 is LGHNA and CDR2 is YSLEER. Authors' analysis steps: Amplifying reference gene primers gave estimates of nucleated cell counts. Data came from immunoSEQ multiplex PCR; TCRdb stores just in-frame clones and leaves some out. V and J calls and clone size come straight from that table; D and trimming were deduced from the DNA. Of fewer than 95,000 clones listed, about 74% are singletons. The rearrangement joins TRBV4-3 to TRBJ2-7, with 7 nucleotides matching TRBD2. The clonotype originates from a man between 70 and 80 years old with COVID-19, enrolled during active disease. Sequences were obtained from peripheral blood. CDR3 nucleotide sequence: TGCGCCAGCAGCCAAGATCGCGGGAGCGTTTACGAGCAGTACTTC. Residues: CASSQDRGSVYEQYF.